This TCR beta chain came from a study of T cells after yellow fever vaccination. Study-wide results and caveats: Though weaker, the secondary response peaked faster, on day 5 versus 15.

As regards this clonotype: Its antigen remains unknown.

TCRdb re-called the 5' RACE reads through MiXCR, storing one row per CDR3 protein. The sample carries a few hundred thousand distinct CDR3 sequences, roughly 8% recorded once. This CDR3 has 14 amino acids. Trimming pared 5 bases from V and 2 bases from J, leaving 12 bases between. The germline V gene encodes CDR1 SGHTA and CDR2 FQGNSA. The chain employs TRBV7-2 and TRBJ1-2, with D perhaps matching TRBD1 (5 bases). This sample comprised PBMCs, obtained about 49 days after the first yellow fever vaccination. The clonotype comes from a man aged 18 to 29 who received the YFV17D yellow fever vaccine. CDR3 DNA sequence: TGTGCCAGCAGCATCACAGGCGCCAACTATGGCTACACCTTC. Protein product: CASSITGANYGYTF.